The clone carrying this TCR beta chain was recorded once. Sequencing used immunoSEQ multiplex PCR; TCRdb keeps in-frame clones, though not all of them. This repertoire shows 100,000 to 150,000 clones, about 87% found once; its top ten account for 4% to 6%. The data were taken from a study of T cell responses to AZD1222 COVID-19 vaccine. The CDR3 runs 15 residues. After removal of 3 bases from V and 7 bases from J, the junction contained 6 bases not matched to a gene. The germline gives CDR1 SGHRS, CDR2 YFSETQ. This TCR came from an adult in good health. V gene TRBV5-1 combines with J gene TRBJ1-4; 10 bases map to TRBD1. Material: peripheral blood, obtained on day 0 of AZD1222 vaccination. The CDR3 DNA reads TGCGCCAGCAGCTCCACCGGGACAGGGGTTGAAAAACTGTTTTTT. Residues: CASSSTGTGVEKLFF.